This note documents a single TCR beta chain sequence. In the authors' workflow: Researchers report that nucleated cell counts were estimated from reference gene primer amplification. Repertoires were generated with immunoSEQ multiplex PCR, while TCRdb's copy carries only in-frame clones and drops some. V, J and clone size derive from that table, while D and trimming were established from the DNA sequence. The data show 150,000 to 200,000 clones, about 80% seen once. These data originate in a study of blood T cell repertoires in COVID-19. The overall study: Sites across the United States, Italy and Spain contributed samples from acute and convalescent COVID-19. Sources were T cells, B-cell-depleted T cells, or PBMCs; the material itself was cDNA or gDNA.

Germline loops: CDR1 SNHLY, CDR2 FYNNEI. The V end lost 5 bases, the J end lost 5 bases, and 6 bases lay between the germline ends. The length of the CDR3 is 11 residues. The source material was peripheral blood. This TCR was sampled from a human donor with acute or convalescent COVID-19. The donor label of this sample is uncertain. The chain is built from TRBV2 and TRBJ2-5; the D is unclear. CDR3 sequence: CASSLGETQYF. The CDR3 DNA sequence: TGTGCCAGCAGTCTAGGCGAGACCCAGTACTTC. Looking up the rest from reference TRBV2 and TRBJ2-5 gives the full variable domain: EPEVTQTPSHQVTQMGQEVILRCVPISNHLYFYWYRQILGQKVEFLVSFYNNEISEKSEIFDDQFSVERPDGSNFTLKIRSTKLEDSAMYFCASSLGETQYFGPGTRLLVL.